The present T cell receptor (beta chain) was sequenced within a study of breast tumors, draining lymph nodes, adjacent tissues. This clonotype was detected ten times or more. TCRdb independently ran MiXCR on the multiplex PCR reads; one entry per CDR3 protein. The sample consists of some 110,000 distinct CDR3 sequences, roughly 33% of them appearing once. Axillary draining lymph nodes of breast cancer patients supplied the node samples. The CDR3 has 14 amino acids. CDR1 is MNHNS and CDR2 is SASEGT in the germline V gene. The V gene end was trimmed by 2 bases and the J gene end by 7 bases; junction bases not matched to a gene: 4.

The rearrangement uses TRBV6-1 and TRBJ2-1; 8 nucleotides match TRBD1. This sequence was found in a female donor with breast cancer. Some clones in this sample may be carry-over from other donors' samples. The sample was axillary lymph node tissue. The CDR3 DNA reads TGTGCCAGCAGTGAAACGGACAGGGTAAATGAGCAGTTCTTC. It specifies CASSETDRVNEQFF.